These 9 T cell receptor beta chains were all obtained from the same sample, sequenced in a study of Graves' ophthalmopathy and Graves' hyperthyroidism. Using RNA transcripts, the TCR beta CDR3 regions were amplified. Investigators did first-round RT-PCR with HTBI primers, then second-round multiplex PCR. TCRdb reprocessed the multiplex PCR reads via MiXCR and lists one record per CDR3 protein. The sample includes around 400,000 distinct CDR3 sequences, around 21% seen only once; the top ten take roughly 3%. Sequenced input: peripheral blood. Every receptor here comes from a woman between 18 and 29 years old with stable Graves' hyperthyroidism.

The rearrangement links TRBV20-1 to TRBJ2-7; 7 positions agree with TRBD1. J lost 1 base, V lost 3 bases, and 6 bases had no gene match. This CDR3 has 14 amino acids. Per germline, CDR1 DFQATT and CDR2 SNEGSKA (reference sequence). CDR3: CSASWGQSSYEQYF. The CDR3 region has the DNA TGCAGTGCTAGTTGGGGACAGAGTTCCTACGAGCAGTACTTC.

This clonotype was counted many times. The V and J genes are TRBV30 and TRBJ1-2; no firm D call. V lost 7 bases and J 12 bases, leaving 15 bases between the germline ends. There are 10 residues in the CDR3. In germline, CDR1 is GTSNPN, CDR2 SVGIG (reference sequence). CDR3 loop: CAYRTELDTF. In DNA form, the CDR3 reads TGTGCCTACCGGACGGAGCTCGACACCTTC.

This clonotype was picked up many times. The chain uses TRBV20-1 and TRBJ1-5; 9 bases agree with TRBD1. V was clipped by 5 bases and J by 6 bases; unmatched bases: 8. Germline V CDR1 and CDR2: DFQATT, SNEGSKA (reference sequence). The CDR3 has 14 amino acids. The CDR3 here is CSAERQGVAQPQHF. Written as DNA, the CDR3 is TGCAGTGCTGAGAGACAGGGGGTAGCTCAGCCCCAGCATTTT.

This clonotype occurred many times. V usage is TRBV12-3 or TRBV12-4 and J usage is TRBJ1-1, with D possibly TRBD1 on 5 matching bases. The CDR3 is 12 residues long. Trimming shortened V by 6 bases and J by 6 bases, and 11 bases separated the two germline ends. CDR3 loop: CASSPGFAEAFF. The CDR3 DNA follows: TGTGCCAGCAGCCCAGGGTTTGCTGAAGCTTTCTTT.

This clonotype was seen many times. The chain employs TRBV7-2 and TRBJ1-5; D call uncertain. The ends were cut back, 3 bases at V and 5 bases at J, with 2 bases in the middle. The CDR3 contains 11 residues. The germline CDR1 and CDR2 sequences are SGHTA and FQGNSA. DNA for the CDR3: TGTGCCAGCAGCTTCCATCAGCCCCAGCATTTT. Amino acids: CASSFHQPQHF.

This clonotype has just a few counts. The CDR3 region is CASMVGAASTDTQYF. In nucleotides, the CDR3 is TGTGCCAGCATGGTTGGAGCAGCTAGCACAGATACGCAGTATTTT. The chain links TRBV27 to TRBJ2-3; D call uncertain. The CDR3 totals 15 residues. Germline V gene sequence: CDR1 MNHEY, CDR2 SMNVEV (reference sequence). Trimming cost V 7 bases and J 0 bases, with 14 bases left between them.

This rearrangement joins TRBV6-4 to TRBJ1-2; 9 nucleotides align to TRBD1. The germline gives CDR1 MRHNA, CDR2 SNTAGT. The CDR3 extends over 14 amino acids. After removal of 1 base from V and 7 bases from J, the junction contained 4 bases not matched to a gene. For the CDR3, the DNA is TGTGCCAGCAGTGACTTGGACAGGGGTTCTGGCTACACCTTC. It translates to CASSDLDRGSGYTF.

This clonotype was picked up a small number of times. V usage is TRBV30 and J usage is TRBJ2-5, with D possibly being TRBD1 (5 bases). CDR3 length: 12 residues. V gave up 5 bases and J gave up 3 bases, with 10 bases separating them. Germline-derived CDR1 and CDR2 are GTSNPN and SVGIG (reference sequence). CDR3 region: CAWGAVEETQYF. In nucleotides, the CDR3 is TGTGCCTGGGGGGCCGTGGAAGAGACCCAGTACTTC.

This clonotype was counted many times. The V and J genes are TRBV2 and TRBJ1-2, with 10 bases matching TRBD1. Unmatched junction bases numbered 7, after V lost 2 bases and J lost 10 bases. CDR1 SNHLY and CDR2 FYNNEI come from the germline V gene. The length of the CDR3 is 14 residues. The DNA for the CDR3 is TGTGCCAGCAGTGAACAACGGGGACAGGGGTCCTACACCTTC. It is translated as CASSEQRGQGSYTF.